A selection of T cell receptor beta chains follows, all from one sample in a study of OX40 agonist ivuxolimab in advanced cancers. Only in-frame clones appear in the TCRdb table, and some are missing; sequencing was by immunoSEQ multiplex PCR. The sample holds tens of thousands of clones, 85% to 90% seen once. Sample: CD4+ or CD8+ T cells sorted from blood, taken in a trial of the OX40 agonist ivuxolimab. The source is an adult with an advanced solid tumor such as melanoma, head and neck, liver or kidney cancer. Both conserved end residues are part of each CDR3. Fields, in order: clone size, J gene, D gene, V gene, CDR3 protein, CDR3 DNA. A D gene is named only where the DNA matches it firmly. For some rows the clone size is stated as once, few or many, or as a class when expanded; others skip it.

once TRBJ2-1 - TRBV7-3 CASSNRDGSSYNEQFF TGTGCCAGCAGCAACCGGGACGGGAGCTCCTACAATGAGCAGTTCTTC
- TRBJ1-2 TRBD1 TRBV5-6 CASSSKDRGYGYTF TGTGCCAGCAGCTCGAAAGACAGGGGCTATGGCTACACCTTC
- TRBJ2-7 - TRBV5-4 CASSLTPGSYEQYF TGTGCCAGCAGCTTGACCCCAGGGTCCTACGAGCAGTACTTC
- TRBJ2-7 TRBD2 TRBV7-2 CASSLFGSSTSGSYEQYF TGTGCCAGCAGCTTATTCGGCAGCAGTACTAGCGGCTCCTACGAGCAGTACTTC
- TRBJ2-5 - TRBV5-1 CASSGTGSQETQYF TGCGCCAGCAGCGGAACAGGATCCCAAGAGACCCAGTACTTC
- TRBJ1-3 - TRBV30 CAWSEEARGNTIYF TGTGCCTGGAGTGAGGAGGCAAGAGGAAACACCATATATTTT
once TRBJ1-4 TRBD1 TRBV27 CASSWGQGFEKLFF TGTGCCAGCAGTTGGGGACAGGGTTTTGAAAAACTGTTTTTT
- TRBJ2-1 TRBD1 TRBV6-1 CASSEDRTGGNEQFF TGTGCCAGCAGTGAAGATCGGACAGGGGGCAATGAGCAGTTCTTC
- TRBJ2-1 - TRBV7-7 CASSFDGRGSEQFF TGTGCTAGCAGCTTCGATGGCAGGGGAAGTGAGCAGTTCTTC
- TRBJ2-7 - TRBV9 CASSERSASEQYF TGTGCCAGCAGCGAGAGGTCCGCGAGCGAGCAGTACTTC
- TRBJ2-5 - TRBV28 CASSLQETQYF TGTGCCAGCAGTTTACAAGAGACCCAGTACTTC
- TRBJ2-2 - TRBV5-6 CASSFGGIGELFF TGTGCCAGCAGCTTTGGAGGGATCGGGGAGCTGTTTTTT
- TRBJ2-1 - TRBV6-6 CASRWAGGDEQFF TGTGCCAGCAGGTGGGCAGGAGGGGATGAGCAGTTCTTC
- TRBJ2-7 TRBD1 TRBV19 CASSNRGHEQYF TGTGCCAGTAGTAACAGGGGGCACGAGCAGTACTTC
- TRBJ2-1 - TRBV6-5 CASSYSGGAYNEQFF TGTGCCAGCAGTTACTCCGGGGGCGCCTACAATGAGCAGTTCTTC
once TRBJ2-2 - TRBV28 CASQSGTPGGGELFF TGTGCCAGTCAGTCCGGGACACCGGGAGGAGGGGAGCTGTTTTTT
- TRBJ2-3 TRBD1 TRBV30 CAWSAIRDRGGDTQYF TGCGCCTGGAGCGCAATACGGGACAGGGGGGGAGATACGCAGTATTTT
- TRBJ1-5 - TRBV7-2 CASSLGPGRVGPQHF TGTGCCAGCAGCTTAGGTCCGGGAAGGGTGGGGCCCCAGCATTTT
- TRBJ2-1 TRBD2 TRBV28 CASSFSYGGSSYNEQFF TGTGCCAGCAGTTTTAGCTACGGGGGGAGCTCCTACAATGAGCAGTTCTTC
- TRBJ2-3 - TRBV14 CASSQVWGTDTQYF TGTGCCAGCAGCCAAGTTTGGGGCACAGATACGCAGTATTTT
- TRBJ1-1 - TRBV7-6 CASSSRGTQATEAFF TGTGCCAGCAGCTCACGAGGCACCCAGGCCACTGAAGCTTTCTTT
- TRBJ2-1 - TRBV28 CASSLMGSQEFF TGTGCCAGCAGTTTAATGGGGAGTCAAGAGTTCTTC
- TRBJ2-7 - TRBV5-1 CASSLGQVNYEQYF TGCGCCAGCAGCTTGGGACAGGTCAACTACGAGCAGTACTTC
- TRBJ1-3 - TRBV28 CASSLSEDPIYF TGTGCCAGCAGTTTATCAGAGGACCCCATATATTTT
once TRBJ1-5 - TRBV5-6 CASSLSLNQPQHF TGTGCCAGCAGCTTATCTTTAAATCAGCCCCAGCATTTT
- TRBJ1-1 - TRBV10-3 CAIREWGTEAFF TGTGCCATCAGGGAGTGGGGGACAGAAGCTTTCTTT
- TRBJ1-1 - TRBV19 CASSISDGTEAFF TGTGCCAGTAGTATATCCGACGGCACTGAAGCTTTCTTT